This TCR beta chain was recovered during a study of T-cell reconstitution after alpha-beta-depleted transplantation in children. This clonotype appeared many times. Its antigen is currently unknown. The CDR3 has 10 residues. Germline CDR1 reads SQVTM; CDR2 reads ANQGSEA. V gave up 4 bases and J gave up 5 bases, with 6 bases separating them. Study-level results: Approximately two months post-transplant, alpha-beta T cells reportedly originated from several hundred expanded graft clones. From newly produced T cells came most of the T-cell counts and diversity one year after transplant. The origin of high day-60 TCRbeta diversity in some patients lay in surviving recipient T cells and thymic progenitors.

The library targeted TCRbeta and was prepared with unique molecular identifiers. TCRdb used MiXCR to reprocess the PCR reads, holding one entry per CDR3 protein. Of roughly 150,000 distinct CDR3 sequences in the sample, around 10% were seen once. The TCR originated in a boy younger than 10 with acute myeloid leukemia, due to receive a stem cell transplant. J is TRBJ2-7 and V is TRBV29-1; D is uncertain. The material sequenced was PBMCs, taken before TCRalphabeta/CD19-depleted stem cell transplant. The CDR3 sequence is CSVGLDEQYF. The CDR3 DNA reads TGCAGCGTTGGGCTAGACGAGCAGTACTTC.